This T cell receptor beta chain was recorded in a study of cytotoxic CD8 clonotypes in ibrutinib-treated CLL. Study-wide background: Responses: some 25 partial, 2 complete; after median around 64 months, about 15 stayed remitted, roughly 12 progressed. Averaging across samples gave around 260,000 productive templates and 75,000 to 100,000 productive rearrangements.

The germline V gene encodes CDR1 MNHEY and CDR2 SMNVEV (reference sequence). With 3 bases clipped from V and 5 bases from J, the junction kept 6 bases outside the gene matches. CDR3 size: 16 residues. Generated by immunoSEQ multiplex PCR, the TCRdb table keeps only in-frame clones and is missing some. The sample contains hundreds of thousands of clones, around three quarters of which appear only once. The sequencing used PBMCs, collected after 24 months of ibrutinib treatment. This clonotype originated in a human donor with chronic lymphocytic leukemia. The chain employs TRBV27 and TRBJ2-2; the match to TRBD1 covers 10 bases. This CDR3 reads CASSFGQGGWTGELFF. In nucleotides, the CDR3 is TGTGCCAGCAGTTTCGGACAGGGGGGTTGGACCGGGGAGCTGTTTTTT.